What follows are 15 T cell receptor beta chains derived from one specimen sequenced in a study of blood T cell repertoires in COVID-19. Data came from immunoSEQ multiplex PCR; TCRdb stores just in-frame clones and leaves some out. This table holds about 150,000 clones, 84% found once. Sequencing used PBMCs or T cells enriched from blood (not recorded which). These receptors came from a woman aged 45-59 years who had been exposed to COVID-19.

V and J are TRBV2 and TRBJ2-2; 9 positions agree with TRBD1. V trimming: 8 bases; J trimming: 6 bases; junction bases outside the gene matches: 13. CDR1 and CDR2 (germline): SNHLY, FYNNEI. This CDR3 is 16 amino acids long. CDR3 nucleotide sequence: TGTGCCAGCTTCCTGGGTAGACGACAGGGGGCCGGGGAGCTGTTTTTT. It is translated as CASFLGRRQGAGELFF.

This chain connects TRBV29-1 to TRBJ1-2; TRBD1 matches at 8 bases. Germline V gene data show CDR1 as SQVTM and CDR2 as ANQGSEA. V shed 6 bases and J 6 bases; nucleotides not matched to a gene: 3. The CDR3 runs to 11 residues. The CDR3 DNA sequence: TGCAGCGTAGAGGACAGGGATGGCTACACCTTC. Residues: CSVEDRDGYTF.

This sequence joins TRBV5-4 and TRBJ2-5; D is uncertain. Between the trimmed V and J ends, which lost 0 bases and 5 bases, there was a span of 11 bases. Germline CDR1 SGHNT, CDR2 YYREEE (reference sequence). This CDR3 is built from 14 residues. CDR3 coding DNA: TGTGCCAGCAGCTTGGGTACGGGTTCGGAGACCCAGTACTTC. This gives the protein CASSLGTGSETQYF.

CDR3 sequence: CASSPVWKASGGVETQYF. CDR3 in DNA: TGTGCCAGCTCACCAGTCTGGAAGGCTAGCGGGGGAGTAGAGACCCAGTACTTC. The rearrangement joins TRBV18 to TRBJ2-5; 10 nucleotides align to TRBD2. CDR1 KGHSH and CDR2 LQKENI come from the germline V gene. The CDR3 contains 18 residues. The V segment lost 2 bases and the J segment 4 bases; nucleotides outside the gene matches: 13.

The chain links TRBV7-2 to TRBJ1-6; no clear D. The CDR3 is 16 residues long. Per germline, CDR1 SGHTA and CDR2 FQGNSA. Trimming left V 4 bases short and J 5 bases short, with 15 bases between. In DNA form, the CDR3 reads TGTGCCAGCAGCTACGCAGTGGACTTTGATAATTCACCCCTCCACTTT. This codes for CASSYAVDFDNSPLHF. Full variable domain (outside the CDR3, taken from reference TRBV7-2 and TRBJ1-6): GAGVSQSPSNKVTEKGKDVELRCDPISGHTALYWYRQSLGQGLEFLIYFQGNSAPDKSGLPSDRFSAERTGGSVSTLTIQRTQQEDSAVYLCASSYAVDFDNSPLHFGNGTRLTVT.

This clone was observed a single time. J is TRBJ1-2 and V is TRBV12-5; D remains ambiguous. The germline gives CDR1 LGHNT, CDR2 FRNRAP. There are 12 residues in the CDR3. V was clipped by 0 bases and J by 5 bases, with 4 bases between them. The CDR3 loop reads CASGLVSYGYTF. The CDR3 DNA reads TGTGCTAGTGGTTTGGTGAGTTATGGCTACACCTTC.

In its sample, this clone was seen a few times. The rearrangement joins TRBV10-3 to TRBJ2-6; the match to TRBD1 covers 10 bases. The germline gives CDR1 ENHRY, CDR2 SYGVKD. This CDR3 spans 15 amino acids. V was clipped by 10 bases and J by 3 bases; unmatched bases: 6. CDR3 amino acids: CATGQGLVGANVLTF. As DNA, the CDR3 is TGTGCCACGGGACAGGGGCTGGTTGGGGCCAACGTCCTGACTTTC.

The rearrangement links TRBV29-1 to TRBJ2-7, with TRBD1 as a possible D gene (6 bases). Germline V gene data show CDR1 as SQVTM and CDR2 as ANQGSEA. The CDR3 extends over 14 amino acids. The germline V and J ends were trimmed by 5 bases and 4 bases, with 18 bases remaining between them. CDR3 DNA: TGCAGCGTTACCGACAGGCCTCCCTTTTACGAGCAGTACTTC. It translates to CSVTDRPPFYEQYF.

The chain is built from TRBV7-2 and TRBJ1-2; 8 positions agree with TRBD1. This CDR3 spans 13 amino acids. V gave up 5 bases and J gave up 4 bases; unmatched junction bases: 3. Germline V gene data show CDR1 as SGHTA and CDR2 as FQGNSA. CDR3 sequence: CASSPTGGYGYTF. Here the CDR3 DNA reads TGTGCCAGCAGCCCCACAGGGGGCTATGGCTACACCTTC.

The genes are TRBV19 and TRBJ1-4; a weak D match, TRBD1 (5 bases). The CDR3 totals 14 residues. The V gene lost 7 bases and the J gene lost 2 bases, with 11 bases spanning the gap. The germline V gene encodes CDR1 LNHDA and CDR2 SQIVND (reference sequence). CDR3 in amino acids: CASKETVTNEKLFF. The CDR3, as DNA: TGTGCCAGTAAGGAGACAGTGACTAATGAAAAACTGTTTTTT.

The rearrangement joins TRBV6-8 to TRBJ2-7; no firm D call. The CDR3 is made up of 10 amino acids. Germline V gives CDR1 MNHGY, CDR2 SAAAGT. Trimming left V 7 bases short and J 3 bases short, with 4 bases between. CDR3 in DNA: TGTGCCAGCACCAGCTACGAGCAGTACTTC. Translation gives CASTSYEQYF.

This chain uses TRBV7-2 with TRBJ2-7, with 7 positions matching TRBD1. The CDR3 sequence is 17 residues long. Germline V gene sequence: CDR1 SGHTA, CDR2 FQGNSA. The V and J ends lost 0 bases and 3 bases, in that order; junction bases with no gene match: 11. The CDR3 region has the DNA TGTGCCAGCAGCTTAGCTGGGACAGCTCAAGGGGGCTACGAGCAGTACTTC. Translation: CASSLAGTAQGGYEQYF.

This clone has more than one count but fewer than ten. This sequence joins TRBV5-1 and TRBJ1-1; possibly TRBD1 for D (6 bases). CDR1 and CDR2 (germline): SGHRS, YFSETQ. The V gene lost 0 bases and the J gene lost 1 base, with 10 bases spanning the gap. The CDR3 has 15 residues. The DNA for the CDR3 is TGCGCCAGCAGCTTGGGCCAGGGGAAGAACACTGAAGCTTTCTTT. It codes for CASSLGQGKNTEAFF.

This chain links TRBV19 with TRBJ1-6; 7 nucleotides line up with TRBD1. V shed 6 bases and J 2 bases; nucleotides not matched to a gene: 1. The CDR3 contains 14 residues. Germline V lookup: CDR1 LNHDA, CDR2 SQIVND (reference sequence). The CDR3 is CASSQGAYNSPLHF. The CDR3 DNA sequence: TGTGCCAGTAGCCAGGGGGCCTATAATTCACCCCTCCACTTT. Complete variable domain (other parts from reference TRBV19 and TRBJ1-6): DGGITQSPKYLFRKEGQNVTLSCEQNLNHDAMYWYRQDPGQGLRLIYYSQIVNDFQKGDIAEGYSVSREKKESFPLTVTSAQKNPTAFYLCASSQGAYNSPLHFGNGTRLTVT.

This chain links TRBV7-2 with TRBJ2-7, with D possibly being TRBD2 (6 bases). The germline V and J ends were trimmed by 5 bases and 6 bases, with 20 bases remaining between them. The CDR3 spans 15 residues. Germline V lookup: CDR1 SGHTA, CDR2 FQGNSA. The CDR3 region is CASSPYGRSVGEQYF. CDR3 nucleotide sequence: TGTGCCAGCAGCCCTTATGGGAGGTCTGTGGGCGAGCAGTACTTC.